This is a list of T cell receptor beta chains from one sample in a study of blood T cell repertoires in COVID-19. TCRdb keeps only in-frame clones here, not all; method: immunoSEQ multiplex PCR. This table has roughly 300,000 clones, around 90% appearing once. The material sequenced was PBMCs or T cells enriched from blood (not recorded which). The receptors come from a young woman who had recovered from COVID-19. Each CDR3 is given without its conserved first and last residue. A row's size may be missing; if present it is once, few, many or a size class.

clone_size j_call v_call cdr3_aa
NA TRBJ2-1 TRBV28 ASTLGVLNEQF
NA TRBJ1-1 TRBV14 ASSPRQVSLSEAF
NA TRBJ2-1 TRBV28 ASGYTGGASNEQF
once TRBJ2-3 TRBV3-1/TRBV3-2 ASSQFIRLTSGGDTQY
many TRBJ2-7 TRBV18 ASSPASGTTEQY
NA TRBJ2-7 TRBV24-1 ATSGLPDSYEQY
NA TRBJ2-1 TRBV19 ASSDGSGYNEQF
NA TRBJ2-5 TRBV21-1 ASSKVTGQGAPETQY
NA TRBJ2-3 TRBV7-2 ASSLTSGSGDTQY
NA TRBJ1-4 TRBV6-2/TRBV6-3 ASSRYVSGGNEKLF
NA TRBJ2-7 TRBV4-2 ASSQMVQADYEQY
NA TRBJ2-7 TRBV27 ASSPTGYEQY
NA TRBJ2-4 TRBV7-2 ASSVRREGVNIQY
NA TRBJ2-2 TRBV9 ASSVADYVGELF
NA TRBJ1-1 TRBV6-2/TRBV6-3 ASSPSGGNTEAF
NA TRBJ1-2 TRBV27 ASRKTGLGNYGYT
NA TRBJ1-4 TRBV27 ASSSREATNEKLF
NA TRBJ2-2 TRBV7-2 ASSPDRRAGVIGELF
once TRBJ1-5 TRBV28 ASTLRDRAPFQPQH
few TRBJ1-4 TRBV2 ASGGRGVNEKLF
NA TRBJ2-5 TRBV4-2 ASSQGTSGQETQY
NA TRBJ1-2 TRBV27 ASSSSGDRGYT
NA TRBJ2-1 TRBV6-5 ASTTDSYNEQF
few TRBJ2-1 TRBV18 ASSPPGLALDEQF
NA TRBJ1-4 TRBV4-1 ASSLKTSPEGAEKLF
NA TRBJ1-3 TRBV9 ASRPAEDASGNTIY
NA TRBJ2-1 TRBV5-1 ASSLGLAGGGEQF
NA TRBJ1-1 TRBV27 ASAASWTGVKTEAF
NA TRBJ2-7 TRBV6-2/TRBV6-3 ASSSPRTGSREQY